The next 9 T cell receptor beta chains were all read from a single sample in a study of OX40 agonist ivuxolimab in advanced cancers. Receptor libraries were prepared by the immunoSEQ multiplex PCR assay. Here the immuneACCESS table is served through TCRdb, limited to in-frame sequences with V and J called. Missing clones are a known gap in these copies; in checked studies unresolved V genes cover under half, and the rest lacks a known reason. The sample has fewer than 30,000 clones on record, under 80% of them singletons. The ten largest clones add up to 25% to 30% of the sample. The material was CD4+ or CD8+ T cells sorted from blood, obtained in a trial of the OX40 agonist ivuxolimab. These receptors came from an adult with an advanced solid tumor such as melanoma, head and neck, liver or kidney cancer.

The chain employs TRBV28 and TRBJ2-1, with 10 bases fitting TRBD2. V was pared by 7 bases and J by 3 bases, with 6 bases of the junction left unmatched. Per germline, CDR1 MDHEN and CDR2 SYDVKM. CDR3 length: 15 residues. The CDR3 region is CASTYSGRYYNEQFF. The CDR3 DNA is TGTGCCAGCACCTATAGCGGGAGGTACTACAATGAGCAGTTCTTC.

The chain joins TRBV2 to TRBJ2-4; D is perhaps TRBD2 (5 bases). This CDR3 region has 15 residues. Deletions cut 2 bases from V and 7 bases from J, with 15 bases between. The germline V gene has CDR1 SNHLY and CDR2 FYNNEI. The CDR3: CASSEIPSRENIQYF. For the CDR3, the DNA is TGTGCCAGCAGTGAAATTCCCTCGAGGGAGAACATTCAGTACTTC.

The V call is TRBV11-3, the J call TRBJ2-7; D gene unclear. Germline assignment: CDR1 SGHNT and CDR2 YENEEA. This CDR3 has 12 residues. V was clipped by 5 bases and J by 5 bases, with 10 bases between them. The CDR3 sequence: CASSLPSHEQYF. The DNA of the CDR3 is TGTGCCAGCAGCCTACCCTCGCACGAGCAGTACTTC.

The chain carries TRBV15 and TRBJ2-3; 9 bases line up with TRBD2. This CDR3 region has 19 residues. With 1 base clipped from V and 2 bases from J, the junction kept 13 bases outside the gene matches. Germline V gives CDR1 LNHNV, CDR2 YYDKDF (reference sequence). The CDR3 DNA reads TGTGCCACCAGCAGAGTAGGGGGACTAGCCCCCGAGCCCACAGATACGCAGTATTTT. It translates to CATSRVGGLAPEPTDTQYF.

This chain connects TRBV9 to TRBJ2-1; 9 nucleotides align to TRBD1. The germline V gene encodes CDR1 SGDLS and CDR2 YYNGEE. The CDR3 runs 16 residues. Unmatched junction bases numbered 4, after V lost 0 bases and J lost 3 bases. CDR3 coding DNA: TGTGCCAGCAGCGTAGGCGAGACAGGGGGCTACAATGAGCAGTTCTTC. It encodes CASSVGETGGYNEQFF.

The CDR3 here is CASSGSASGNTEAFF. As DNA, the CDR3 is TGTGCCAGCAGCGGGTCCGCCTCGGGGAACACTGAAGCTTTCTTT. V is TRBV13 and J is TRBJ1-1; no clear D. The V and J ends lost 5 bases and 1 base respectively, with 14 bases between them. The CDR3 length is 15 residues. The V gene's germline CDR1 is PRHDT and CDR2 FYEKMQ (reference sequence).

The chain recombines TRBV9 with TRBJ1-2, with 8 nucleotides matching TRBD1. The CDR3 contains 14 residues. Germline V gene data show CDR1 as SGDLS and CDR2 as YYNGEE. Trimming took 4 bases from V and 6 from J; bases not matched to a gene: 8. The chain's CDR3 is CASSPTGDLNGYTF. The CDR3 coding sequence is TGTGCCAGCAGCCCGACAGGGGATCTGAATGGCTACACCTTC.

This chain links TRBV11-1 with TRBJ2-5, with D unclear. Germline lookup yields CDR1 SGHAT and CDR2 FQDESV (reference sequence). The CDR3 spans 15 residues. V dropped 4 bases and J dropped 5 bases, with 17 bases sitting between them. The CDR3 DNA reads TGTGCCAGCAGCTCTACTGACCCAAAGGAGGAGACCCAGTACTTC. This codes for CASSSTDPKEETQYF.

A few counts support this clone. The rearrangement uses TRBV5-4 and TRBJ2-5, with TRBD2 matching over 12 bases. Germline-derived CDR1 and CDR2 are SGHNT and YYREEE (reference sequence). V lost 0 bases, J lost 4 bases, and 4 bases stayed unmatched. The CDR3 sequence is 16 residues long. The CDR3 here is CASSLAASGGGETQYF. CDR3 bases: TGTGCCAGCAGCTTGGCCGCTAGCGGGGGGGGAGAGACCCAGTACTTC. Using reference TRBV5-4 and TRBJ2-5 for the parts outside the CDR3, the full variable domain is ETGVTQSPTHLIKTRGQQVTLRCSSQSGHNTVSWYQQALGQGPQFIFQYYREEENGRGNFPPRFSGLQFPNYSSELNVNALELDDSALYLCASSLAASGGGETQYFGPGTRLLVL.